This TCR beta chain was recovered during a study of blood T cell repertoires in COVID-19. Study overall: Sample material is recorded as cDNA or gDNA derived from T cells, B-cell-depleted T cells, or PBMCs.

Participant age was roughly 18 to 89 years, and participants resided in 20 to 30 US areas. Clinical history as reported by participants underpinned cohort assignment. Sequencing used immunoSEQ multiplex PCR; TCRdb keeps in-frame clones, though not all of them. The sample holds some 310,000 clones, around 92% seen once. CDR1 SEHNR and CDR2 FQNEAQ come from the germline V gene (reference sequence). Germline trimming cut 2 bases from V and 3 bases from J; bases unmatched to any gene: 6. The CDR3 sequence is 15 residues long. The chain couples TRBV7-9 to TRBJ1-1; 7 nucleotides align to TRBD1. Sequenced input: PBMCs or T cells enriched from blood (not recorded which). This clonotype was sampled from a woman aged 25 to 45 who had recovered from COVID-19. The DNA for the CDR3 is TGTGCCAGCAGCTTATCGGGACAGAGGGACACTGAAGCTTTCTTT. Encoded protein: CASSLSGQRDTEAFF.